This TCR beta chain is drawn from a study of vaccination and CD4 T cells after COVID-19 (dated by TCRdb to 2021 to 2024). A note on the overall study: Convalescent patients had a positive SARS-CoV-2 result on nasal swab PCR, and of these patients, several had mild disease and one had severe disease. In ten to eleven COVID-19 convalescent patients and a handful of infection-naive healthy vaccine recipients, the spike-specific CD4+ TCR repertoire before mRNA vaccination was compared with the repertoire after mRNA vaccination. Participants got two doses of the Pfizer-BioNTech BNT162b2 vaccine (n=8) or two doses of the Moderna mRNA-1273 vaccine (n=2). Culture stimuli were overlapping spike peptide pools from SARS-CoV-2 and from the common cold coronaviruses HCoV-NL63, HCoV-OC43 and HCoV-229E. Control cultures used a CEFX viral epitope pool as positive control, an HIV-1 Nef peptide pool as negative control, or no peptide. The convalescent cohort included six males and four females, with two Hispanic individuals, seven Caucasians, two Asians and one multiracial person. Post-COVID blood samples from convalescent patients were collected a median of roughly 100 days after diagnosis, with a range of 35 to 161 days. Post-vaccine blood samples were collected a median of around 2.5 months after the second vaccine dose, ranging from about 13 to 250 days.

For this clonotype: Its target antigen remains unknown. One base away there is no much larger clone; base qualities are not given.

The CDR1 and CDR2 encoded by the germline V gene (reference sequence) are DFQATT and SNEGSKA. From V the trimming removes 5 bases and from J it removes 3 bases, while the gene matches leave 1 base of the junction unaccounted for. The CDR3 holds 12 amino acids from the cysteine to the phenylalanine. Just the 36-base CDR3 DNA is kept, in frame starting at base 1. The library was generated by PCR. At the Johns Hopkins FTIC core, DNA from the cultured CD4+ T cells underwent TCR sequencing with the Oncomine TCR Beta short-read assay. The QIAamp micro DNA kit was used to extract genomic DNA from the cultured CD4+ T cells. Oncomine TCR Beta libraries from cultured CD4+ T cells were pooled with unique dual indexes and sequenced on an Illumina iSeq 100. The authors' analysis ran thus. Non-productive sequences were filtered out, and CDR3s that did not start with C, did not end with F or W, or were shorter than 7 amino acids were discarded. Antigen-specific clonotypes were identified using the MANAFEST web application through comparison of peptide-stimulated wells with reference and other culture wells. Positive clones required FDR below 0.05, an odds ratio above 5, and productive frequency above 0.1% in at least two of three replicate wells. A clonotype counted as cross-reactive if it showed significant expansion both in the SARS-CoV-2 spike wells and in at least one common cold coronavirus spike condition. CDR3 homology was assessed with Levenshtein distances (stringdist) and unrooted phylogenetic trees (ape) in R version 3.6.1. The raw public reads went through TCRdb reprocessing: fastp at Q25, MiXCR clone calling, in-frame beta chains kept. Rows are unified per CDR3 protein, each entry keeping the most common DNA and genes. The authors' filters were not applied to this entry. The sample includes under 15,000 distinct CDR3 sequences, with about 75% observed a single time. 10% of the sample is taken by the ten largest.

General study outcomes and caveats: Although the median number of SARS-CoV-2-reactive clonotypes went up from approximately 20 after infection to around 40 after vaccination, the increase was not significant. Nearly all vaccine-specific clones in convalescent patients (304 of 307) were mono-reactive for SARS-CoV-2 spike rather than cross-reactive with common cold coronaviruses. Among the post-vaccine SARS-CoV-2-reactive clones in convalescent patients, a median approximately 90% showed up only after vaccination, which suggests vaccine-specific priming. The study included relatively few convalescent patients and did not analyze early timepoints after natural infection.

Sample treatment or condition, as interpreted from the label and publication: approximately 11-day PBMC culture with coronavirus spike peptide pools or control peptides (ViraFEST assay). The ViraFEST assay was used in the study, in which antigen-specific T cells were expanded with peptide pools and expanded clonotypes were subsequently identified by TCR sequencing. Positive SARS-CoV-2 PCR tests in the convalescent patients dated from March to December 2020, before Alpha, Beta and Delta variants emerged in the United States. Each well held 2.2 million or so PBMCs cultured with approximately 10 ug/ml peptide pools in IMDM containing approximately 5% human AB serum and 10 IU/ml IL-2. On days 3 and 7, half of the culture medium was replaced with fresh IL-2-containing medium. After around 11 days of culture, CD4+ T cells were isolated by negative selection using the EasySep CD4+ T cell isolation kit. PBMCs were separated from whole blood using Ficoll-Paque Plus gradient centrifugation and then either used fresh or cryopreserved at -140C. Triplicate wells were generally used for each culture condition.

This TCR derives from a human donor who had recovered from COVID-19. The V and J genes are TRBV20-1 and TRBJ2-7; TRBD2 agrees with 10 junctional bases. The sequenced sample consisted of CD4+ T cells from blood, cultured in vitro. CDR3 reads: CSAVAGGYEQYF. The nucleotide sequence is given as TGCAGTGCTGTAGCGGGAGGCTACGAGCAGTACTTC.